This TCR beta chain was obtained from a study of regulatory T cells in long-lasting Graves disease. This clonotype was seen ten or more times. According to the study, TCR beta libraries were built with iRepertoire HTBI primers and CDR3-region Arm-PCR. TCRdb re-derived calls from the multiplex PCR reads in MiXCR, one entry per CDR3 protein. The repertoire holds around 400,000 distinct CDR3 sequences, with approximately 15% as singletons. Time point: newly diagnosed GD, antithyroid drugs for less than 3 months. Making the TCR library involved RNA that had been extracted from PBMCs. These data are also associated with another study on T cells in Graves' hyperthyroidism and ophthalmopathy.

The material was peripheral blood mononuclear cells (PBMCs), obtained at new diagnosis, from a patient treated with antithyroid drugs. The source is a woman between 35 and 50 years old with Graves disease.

Written as DNA, the CDR3 is TGCGCCAGCAGCTCGGCCGGGACAGCGAACACCGGGGAGCTGTTTTTT. Amino acids: CASSSAGTANTGELFF. The genes are TRBV5-1 and TRBJ2-2; 7 bases line up with TRBD1. Germline V gene data show CDR1 as SGHRS and CDR2 as YFSETQ. V lost 3 bases, J lost 0 bases, and 5 bases stayed unmatched. This CDR3 region has 16 residues.